These 9 T cell receptor beta chains were sequenced from one sample in a study of human T cells and chemical hapten exposure. TCRdb re-called the RACE reads with MiXCR, one entry per CDR3 protein. The sample includes roughly 81,000 distinct CDR3 sequences, about 8.5% of them seen just once. Time point denoted: pre-sensitization, week 0. The treatment here: therapeutic diphenylcyclopropenone sensitization with weekly scalp DPC. The starting material was whole blood, obtained in connection with sensitization to the hapten diphenylcyclopropenone (DPC). The receptors come from a man aged 35 to 55 with alopecia areata. Some clones in this sample may be carry-over from other donors' samples.

This chain connects TRBV5-1 to TRBJ2-7, with 7 bases that match TRBD2. The CDR3 runs to 14 residues. J lost 2 bases, V lost 4 bases, and 6 bases had no gene match. Germline values: CDR1 SGHRS, CDR2 YFSETQ. In DNA, the CDR3 is TGCGCCAGCAGCACCGAAGGGAGGGCCTACGAGCAGTACTTC. It specifies CASSTEGRAYEQYF.

This clonotype has a count of ten or more. The V and J genes are TRBV6-2 or TRBV6-3 and TRBJ2-5; D not certain. There are 14 residues in the CDR3. In germline, CDR1 is MNHEY, CDR2 SVGEGT. Trimming took 4 bases from V and 5 from J, leaving 14 bases between them. The CDR3 region has the DNA TGTGCCAGCAGTTCCGCCGGTCCGTCGGAGACCCAGTACTTC. It is translated as CASSSAGPSETQYF.

The chain is built from TRBV5-1 and TRBJ2-7; D unclear. This CDR3 contains 13 residues. Germline V gene lookup returns CDR1 SGHRS and CDR2 YFSETQ. V gave up 0 bases and J gave up 5 bases, with 9 bases separating them. CDR3 nucleotides: TGCGCCAGCAGCTTGGATGGTTTTAACGAGCAGTACGTC. This gives the protein CASSLDGFNEQYV.

This clonotype was counted many times. J is TRBJ2-1 and V is TRBV6-5; D not resolved. Germline lookup yields CDR1 MNHEY and CDR2 SVGAGI. V was pared by 6 bases and J by 0 bases, with 12 bases between. This CDR3 has 15 amino acids. CDR3 residues: CASSPDESSYNEQFF. DNA of the CDR3: TGTGCCAGCAGCCCGGACGAGAGCTCCTACAATGAGCAGTTCTTC.

V and J are TRBV28 and TRBJ2-5, with D possibly TRBD2 on 6 matching bases. The germline gives CDR1 MDHEN, CDR2 SYDVKM. The CDR3 has 13 residues. Deletions cut 9 bases from V and 7 bases from J, with 18 bases between. The DNA of the CDR3 is TGTGCCAGTAAACTAGGGCCGGAGGGGACCCAGTACTTC. This sequence encodes CASKLGPEGTQYF.

The V gene is TRBV10-3, the J gene TRBJ2-7; TRBD2 matches 8 bases. Germline loops: CDR1 ENHRY, CDR2 SYGVKD. With 6 bases clipped from V and 3 bases from J, the junction kept 4 bases outside the gene matches. The length of the CDR3 is 13 residues. CDR3 residues: CAIRPSGSYEQYF. CDR3 DNA sequence: TGTGCCATCAGACCAAGCGGGAGCTACGAGCAGTACTTC.

This clonotype has at least ten counts. V gene TRBV6-6 combines with J gene TRBJ2-7; unclear D gene. V was pared by 6 bases and J by 2 bases, with 11 bases between. The CDR3 consists of 13 residues. The germline gives CDR1 MNHNY, CDR2 SVGAGI (reference sequence). CDR3 DNA: TGTGCCAGCAGCATAGGGTTCCCCTACGAGCAGTACTTC. It yields the protein CASSIGFPYEQYF.

In this sample, this clonotype turned up many times. This chain uses TRBV11-2 with TRBJ2-3, with TRBD2 identical over 9 bases. V gave up 1 base and J gave up 1 base; unmatched junction bases: 12. The length of the CDR3 is 19 residues. Germline assignment: CDR1 SGHAT and CDR2 FQNNGV. This CDR3 is CASSLVVAGGPRGTDTQYF. The CDR3 DNA reads as TGTGCCAGCAGCTTAGTGGTGGCGGGAGGGCCAAGGGGCACAGATACGCAGTATTTT.

The CDR3 DNA sequence: TGTGCCAGCAGCAAAGATCGACAGGAAAGCACAGATACGCAGTATTTT. Amino acids: CASSKDRQESTDTQYF. This sequence joins TRBV21-1 and TRBJ2-3; the tabulated D call, TRBD1, remains unverified against the DNA. TRBV21-1 is listed as a pseudogene. The CDR3 runs 16 residues.